This TCR beta chain was recovered during a study of regulatory T cells in long-lasting Graves disease. Time point in this sample: newly diagnosed GD, antithyroid drugs for less than 3 months. TCR sequences were obtained from RNA taken from PBMCs. Study-wide points: It was in persistent disease that TRBV28, TRBJ1-2 and TRBJ2-5 were favored.

As regards this clonotype: Its antigen is undetermined. A much more abundant neighbour one base away suggests this may be a read error.

The authors built TCR beta libraries using iRepertoire HTBI primers and Arm-PCR of CDR3 regions. TCRdb redid the calling of the multiplex PCR reads with MiXCR, one entry per CDR3 protein. There are roughly 500,000 distinct CDR3 sequences in the sample; roughly 14% occur only once, and roughly a tenth lies in the top ten. Per the germline V gene, CDR1 is MNHNS and CDR2 is SASEGT. With V trimmed by 7 bases and J by 1 base, 8 bases remained unmatched. The CDR3 contains 15 residues. This sample was also put to use in a study of T cells in Graves' hyperthyroidism and ophthalmopathy. That investigation notes: Median prediction lead before ophthalmopathy onset was 6.5 months with the model.

V and J are TRBV6-1 and TRBJ1-1; 8 positions agree with TRBD1. Sequenced material: peripheral blood mononuclear cells (PBMCs), taken at new diagnosis, from a patient treated with antithyroid drugs. The sequence came from a man aged 30-40 years with Graves disease. CDR3 residues: CASNWSGTGNTEAFF. The CDR3 DNA sequence: TGTGCCAGCAATTGGTCCGGGACAGGGAACACTGAAGCTTTCTTT.